Below, one TCR beta chain is given with its context. A much larger clone differs from this one at a single base, so this may be a read error. The study excluded patients with uncontrolled infection, other autoimmune disease, pregnancy or lactation. Orbital computed tomography, thyroid ultrasound, serum thyroxine and TRAb, and clinical symptoms together informed the diagnoses. These data come from a study of T cells in Graves' hyperthyroidism and ophthalmopathy. Germline V gene sequence: CDR1 KGHSH, CDR2 LQKENI. Deletions cut 0 bases from V and 3 bases from J, with 10 bases between. CDR3 length equals 15 residues. Amplification yielded TCR beta CDR3 regions, with RNA transcripts as the source. TCR CDR3 underwent first-round RT-PCR with the HTBI primer set. A single record per CDR3 protein comes from TCRdb applying MiXCR to the multiplex PCR reads. The table lists around 340,000 distinct CDR3 sequences, about 20% of them singletons.

V gene TRBV18 combines with J gene TRBJ2-3; D possibly corresponds to TRBD2 (5 bases). The source of this sequence is a woman aged 50 to 65 with Graves' hyperthyroidism. Input material: blood. The CDR3 DNA follows: TGTGCCAGCTCACCACCTAGCGAGGGAACAGATACGCAGTATTTT. Amino acids: CASSPPSEGTDTQYF. Full variable domain (outside the CDR3, taken from reference TRBV18 and TRBJ2-3): NAGVMQNPRHLVRRRGQEARLRCSPMKGHSHVYWYRQLPEEGLKFMVYLQKENIIDESGMPKERFSAEFPKEGPSILRIQQVVRGDSAAYFCASSPPSEGTDTQYFGPGTRLTVL.